This entry features one TCR beta chain sequence. Antigen: not known. CDR3 length equals 14 residues. V was shortened by 1 base and J by 6 bases, with 12 bases between the two germline ends. Germline CDR1 SGHRS, CDR2 YFSETQ. The data derive from a study of shared clonotypes between healthy human individuals. Original analysis: Junction-only immunoSEQ sequences carried no quality scores, so filtering differed. TCRdb's table, derived via immunoSEQ multiplex PCR, lists solely in-frame clones and lacks some. The DNA gave D and trimming, while V, J and clone size come from that table. Seen here are some 2,000,000 clones, roughly 95% observed once, and the top ten hold more than 0.1%. Study-wide points: Across four donors, naive CD4 shared 5% to 6%, naive CD8 more than 3%, memory CD4 roughly 2.4%, memory CD8 about 0.38%. Only blood was sampled, and tissue TCR repertoires likely differ from blood ones.

This clonotype was obtained from a man in his late teens or twenties in good health. Sequenced input: naive CD4+ T cells sorted from blood. As to subset: CD45RA+ positively selected. The chain uses TRBV5-1 and TRBJ2-3; TRBD1 or TRBD2 may be the D gene (5 bases each). The CDR3 DNA is TGCGCCAGCAGCTTGCAGGGCAGCGGCGATACGCAGTATTTT. As protein: CASSLQGSGDTQYF.